These 28 T cell receptor beta chains originate from one sample sequenced in a study of control samples from healthy donors and cancer patients. Assay: immunoSEQ multiplex PCR; the TCRdb copy retains only in-frame clones and omits some. The sample holds a few hundred thousand clones, around 90% seen once. Sequencing was performed on PBMCs. Receptor source: a man aged 35 to 55 with head and neck cancer.

This chain connects TRBV7-9 to TRBJ2-5; 7 bases line up with TRBD1. With 5 bases clipped from V and 5 bases from J, the junction kept 5 bases outside the gene matches. This CDR3 is 13 amino acids long. Germline V gene lookup returns CDR1 SEHNR and CDR2 FQNEAQ (reference sequence). The CDR3, as DNA: TGTGCCAGCAGCACGACAGGGCAGGAGACCCAGTACTTC. As protein: CASSTTGQETQYF.

This clone has a single count. The chain recombines TRBV18 with TRBJ2-5; 9 nucleotides match TRBD2. Germline CDR1 and CDR2: KGHSH and LQKENI. The CDR3 consists of 15 residues. The trim removed 5 bases at V and 4 bases at J, leaving 8 bases unmatched. The CDR3 DNA reads TGTGCCAGCTCATCAGGTAGCGGGAGTTCAGAGACCCAGTACTTC. Translation gives CASSSGSGSSETQYF.

The chain is built from TRBV10-3 and TRBJ1-1; D gene uncertain. Looked up from germline, CDR1 is ENHRY and CDR2 is SYGVKD. The CDR3 has 13 amino acids. V gave up 5 bases and J gave up 1 base, with 8 bases separating them. The CDR3 here is CAISRLANTEAFF. CDR3 nucleotides: TGTGCCATCAGTCGACTGGCGAACACTGAAGCTTTCTTT.

V usage is TRBV2 and J usage is TRBJ1-2; TRBD1 is a possible D gene (6 bases). The germline V gene encodes CDR1 SNHLY and CDR2 FYNNEI. Trimming shortened V by 11 bases and J by 4 bases, and 17 bases separated the two germline ends. The CDR3 spans 13 residues. In DNA form, the CDR3 reads TGTGCCCACAGGGAGGGCGACCCCTATGGCTACACCTTC. Protein: CAHREGDPYGYTF.

This clone was seen only once. The chain employs TRBV7-3 and TRBJ2-2; 9 positions match TRBD2. The CDR3 runs to 17 residues. CDR1 SGHTA and CDR2 FQGTGA come from the germline V gene. With 1 base clipped from V and 4 bases from J, the junction kept 7 bases outside the gene matches. CDR3 in amino acids: CASSLRGPSGVTGELFF. CDR3 DNA sequence: TGTGCCAGCAGCTTAAGGGGTCCTAGCGGGGTCACCGGGGAGCTGTTTTTT.

This chain connects TRBV28 to TRBJ2-1; D possibly corresponds to TRBD2 (5 bases). Germline CDR1 and CDR2: MDHEN and SYDVKM. The length of the CDR3 is 13 residues. Trimming took off 7 bases at V and 5 bases at J, with 12 bases between the two ends. The CDR3 region is CASMTILDNEQFF. In DNA form, the CDR3 reads TGTGCCAGCATGACTATCCTCGACAATGAGCAGTTCTTC.

This sequence joins TRBV5-1 and TRBJ1-2; 9 bases fit TRBD1. This CDR3 spans 16 amino acids. Germline V gene data show CDR1 as SGHRS and CDR2 as YFSETQ. The V gene end was trimmed by 4 bases and the J gene end by 3 bases; junction bases not matched to a gene: 10. DNA for the CDR3: TGCGCCAGCAGCCCATCTCCCGGGACAGGGTACTATGGCTACACCTTC. Protein: CASSPSPGTGYYGYTF.

The rearrangement joins TRBV30 to TRBJ1-1; D remains ambiguous. Between the trimmed V and J ends, which lost 0 bases and 0 bases, there was a span of 11 bases. CDR3 size: 15 residues. The V gene's germline CDR1 is GTSNPN and CDR2 SVGIG (reference sequence). The chain's CDR3 is CAWSVSPALNTEAFF. The CDR3 coding sequence is TGTGCCTGGAGTGTATCGCCGGCGCTGAACACTGAAGCTTTCTTT.

V and J are TRBV15 and TRBJ2-1; maybe TRBD2 (6 bases). The CDR3 covers 15 residues. Germline lookup yields CDR1 LNHNV and CDR2 YYDKDF (reference sequence). Trimming left V 7 bases short and J 7 bases short, with 20 bases between. The CDR3 DNA is TGTGCCACCACACGACTAGGCGAGACCCTAAATGAGCAGTTCTTC. Residues: CATTRLGETLNEQFF.

J is TRBJ2-3 and V is TRBV5-1; a weak D match, TRBD1 (6 bases). CDR1 and CDR2 (germline): SGHRS, YFSETQ. V lost 2 bases and J 4 bases, leaving 11 bases between the germline ends. This CDR3 spans 14 amino acids. CDR3: CASSFYTGSDTQYF. CDR3 DNA: TGCGCCAGCAGCTTCTATACAGGGTCAGATACGCAGTATTTT.

The chain recombines TRBV15 with TRBJ2-1, with TRBD2 matching over 8 bases. CDR1 is LNHNV and CDR2 is YYDKDF in the germline V gene (reference sequence). Losses at the gene ends were 3 bases for V and 8 bases for J; bases not matched to a gene: 18. The CDR3 spans 18 residues. CDR3 amino acids: CATSSARGPLAGPDEQFF. CDR3 nucleotides: TGTGCCACCAGCAGCGCCCGGGGCCCGTTAGCGGGGCCTGATGAGCAGTTCTTC.

This clone came up once. This chain connects TRBV3-1 (or the pseudogene TRBV3-2) to TRBJ2-1; D not resolved. Germline V lookup: CDR1 LGHDT, CDR2 YNNKEL (reference sequence). V was clipped by 4 bases and J by 6 bases, with 13 bases between them. This CDR3 comprises 14 residues. CDR3 residues: CASSPLSRANEQFF. CDR3 bases: TGTGCCAGCAGCCCGCTGAGTAGGGCCAATGAGCAGTTCTTC.

This clone was recorded once. CDR3 sequence reads: CASSVGQGDGELFF. The CDR3 nucleotides are TGTGCCAGCAGCGTCGGGCAGGGGGACGGGGAGCTGTTTTTT. This chain uses TRBV9 with TRBJ2-2, with 7 bases fitting TRBD1. The germline V gene has CDR1 SGDLS and CDR2 YYNGEE. With V trimmed by 2 bases and J by 7 bases, 5 bases remained unmatched. This CDR3 contains 14 residues.

The chain employs TRBV7-2 and TRBJ2-1, with 9 bases matching TRBD2. The V and J ends lost 2 bases and 4 bases, in that order; junction bases with no gene match: 3. In germline, CDR1 is SGHTA, CDR2 FQGNSA. This CDR3 contains 15 residues. The CDR3 loop is CASSLIAGVYNEQFF. In DNA form, the CDR3 reads TGTGCCAGCAGCTTAATAGCGGGGGTGTACAATGAGCAGTTCTTC.

In DNA, the CDR3 is TGTGCCACCGCGGCGGGGGGTCGCCCAGGGGACACCGGGGAGCTGTTTTTT. Amino acids: CATAAGGRPGDTGELFF. The V gene is TRBV24-1, the J gene TRBJ2-2, with 8 bases fitting TRBD2. CDR3 length equals 17 residues. J lost 3 bases, V lost 9 bases, and 14 bases had no gene match. The V gene's germline CDR1 is KGHDR and CDR2 SFDVKD.

The chain employs TRBV19 and TRBJ1-2, with 9 nucleotides matching TRBD1. The CDR3 contains 13 residues. Trimming cost V 10 bases and J 7 bases; bases outside gene matches: 10. Germline loops: CDR1 LNHDA, CDR2 SQIVND (reference sequence). CDR3 DNA: TGTGCCACCGAGGACAGGGGTGGCTTTGGCTACACCTTC. Protein sequence: CATEDRGGFGYTF.

The CDR3 nucleotides read TGTGCCAGCAGCCAGTGGGACGGGAACACCGGGGAGCTGTTTTTT. This sequence encodes CASSQWDGNTGELFF. This chain links TRBV27 with TRBJ2-2, with D perhaps assigned TRBD1 or TRBD2 (5 bases each). CDR1 and CDR2 (germline): MNHEY, SMNVEV (reference sequence). The CDR3 length is 15 residues. Trimming stripped 6 bases from V and 1 base from J, with 12 bases between.

The V call is TRBV6-5, the J call TRBJ2-1; 7 nucleotides agree with TRBD1. The ends lost 6 bases at V and 5 bases at J; junction bases unmatched: 10. The germline V gene has CDR1 MNHEY and CDR2 SVGAGI. This CDR3 contains 15 residues. The CDR3 here is CASSVDRESNNEQFF. The CDR3 region has the DNA TGTGCCAGCAGCGTCGACAGGGAGTCTAACAATGAGCAGTTCTTC.

This sequence joins TRBV25-1 and TRBJ1-4; D may be TRBD1 (6 bases). CDR1 is MGHDK, CDR2 SYGVNS, per germline. Trimming removed 6 bases from V and 7 bases from J, with 15 bases in between. The CDR3 runs 14 residues. The CDR3 loop is CASRRAFRGEKLFF. The CDR3 DNA reads as TGTGCCAGCAGGCGGGCTTTCAGGGGTGAAAAACTGTTTTTT.

The V gene is TRBV4-1, the J gene TRBJ2-5; TRBD2 matches at 7 bases. The CDR3 sequence is 14 residues long. Germline V lookup: CDR1 MGHRA, CDR2 YSYEKL. With V trimmed by 1 base and J by 6 bases, 5 bases remained unmatched. CDR3 sequence: CASSQGTGGKTQYF. CDR3 in DNA: TGCGCCAGCAGCCAAGGAACGGGAGGAAAGACCCAGTACTTC.

This chain connects TRBV7-2 to TRBJ2-5, with D perhaps matching TRBD2 (5 bases). Germline CDR1 and CDR2: SGHTA and FQGNSA. This CDR3 is built from 15 residues. Trimming took off 5 bases at V and 4 bases at J, with 17 bases between the two ends. The CDR3 reads CASSPPLRGIETQYF. The CDR3 DNA reads TGTGCCAGCAGCCCCCCTCTGAGAGGGATAGAGACCCAGTACTTC.

The genes are TRBV5-1 and TRBJ2-5; D is ambiguous. This CDR3 region has 14 residues. CDR1 is SGHRS, CDR2 YFSETQ, per germline. The ends were cut back, 0 bases at V and 5 bases at J, with 11 bases in the middle. The CDR3 reads CASSLEAVGETQYF. CDR3 sequence (DNA): TGCGCCAGCAGCTTGGAGGCGGTAGGGGAGACCCAGTACTTC.

The chain couples TRBV28 to TRBJ2-7; D unclear. Trimming shortened V by 11 bases and J by 1 base, and 15 bases separated the two germline ends. Germline values: CDR1 MDHEN, CDR2 SYDVKM. This CDR3 is 13 amino acids long. For the CDR3, the DNA is TGTGCCGCGGTGGACGGGCGATCCTACGAGCAGTACTTC. Its translation: CAAVDGRSYEQYF. Drawing the rest from reference TRBV28 and TRBJ2-7, the complete variable domain is DVKVTQSSRYLVKRTGEKVFLECVQDMDHENMFWYRQDPGLGLRLIYFSYDVKMKEKGDIPEGYSVSREKKERFSLILESASTNQTSMYLCAAVDGRSYEQYFGPGTRLTVT.

The V call is TRBV7-9, the J call TRBJ2-2; 7 bases are shared with TRBD2. The trim removed 5 bases at V and 4 bases at J, leaving 13 bases unmatched. CDR1 is SEHNR and CDR2 is FQNEAQ in the germline V gene (reference sequence). This CDR3 comprises 17 residues. This CDR3 reads CASSPPGREVSTGELFF. In DNA, the CDR3 is TGTGCCAGCAGCCCTCCGGGGAGGGAGGTCAGCACCGGGGAGCTGTTTTTT.

The V gene is TRBV6-5, the J gene TRBJ2-7; 10 bases align to TRBD2. This CDR3 is 15 amino acids long. Germline CDR1 MNHEY, CDR2 SVGAGI. The V and J ends lost 6 bases and 5 bases, in that order; junction bases with no gene match: 10. Written as DNA, the CDR3 is TGTGCCAGCAGGGGGGAACTAGCGGGAATCGACGAGCAGTACTTC. Its translation is CASRGELAGIDEQYF.

The gene calls are TRBV10-3 and TRBJ2-1, with D possibly matching TRBD1 (5 bases). There are 16 residues in the CDR3. Germline V gene lookup returns CDR1 ENHRY and CDR2 SYGVKD. Trimming removed 0 bases from V and 6 bases from J, with 15 bases in between. The chain's CDR3 is CAISESARAIFNEQFF. DNA of the CDR3: TGTGCCATCAGTGAGTCGGCCAGGGCCATCTTCAATGAGCAGTTCTTC.

Remarks on this clone: Relative to the germline gene, one junction end is altered; a read error may explain this. The sample carries other DNA sequences with the same CDR3. The rearrangement uses TRBV28 and TRBJ1-5; no reliable D call. Germline loops: CDR1 MDHEN, CDR2 SYDVKM. The CDR3 has 12 residues. The CDR3 loop reads CASSGSNQPQHF. The CDR3 region has the DNA TGTGCCAGCTCCGGCAGCAACCAGCCCCAGCATTTT.

This rearrangement joins TRBV28 to TRBJ1-3; TRBD1 agrees at 7 bases. Germline CDR1 and CDR2: MDHEN and SYDVKM. This CDR3 is built from 15 residues. Trimming at V came to 4 bases and at J to 0 bases, leaving 3 bases not matched to a gene. The CDR3 region is CASSSGTVSGNTIYF. CDR3 DNA sequence: TGTGCCAGCAGTTCGGGGACAGTCTCTGGAAACACCATATATTTT. Together with reference TRBV28 and TRBJ1-3, the CDR3 gives the full variable domain: DVKVTQSSRYLVKRTGEKVFLECVQDMDHENMFWYRQDPGLGLRLIYFSYDVKMKEKGDIPEGYSVSREKKERFSLILESASTNQTSMYLCASSSGTVSGNTIYFGEGSWLTVV.